The rows below give T cell receptor beta chains drawn from one sample of a study of T-cell reconstitution after alpha-beta-depleted transplantation in children. TCRdb re-called the PCR reads with MiXCR, one entry per CDR3 protein. The sample contains approximately 210,000 distinct CDR3 sequences, about 14% of which appear only once. The input for sequencing was PBMCs from the stem cell graft donor, taken from the stem cell graft. These receptors all stem from a human donor who donated a stem cell graft to a child with acute lymphoblastic leukemia. The CDR3 runs from the conserved cysteine through the conserved F or W. The D gene is left open where the match is weak. Clone sizes are given selectively: once, few, many, or a class where the clone is expanded.

v_call	clone_size	d_call	cdr3_length	j_call	cdr3_aa	cdr3_nt
TRBV20-1	many	TRBD1	15	TRBJ2-7	CSARDLGTGVYEQYF	TGCAGTGCTAGAGATCTCGGGACAGGGGTCTACGAGCAGTACTTC
TRBV21-1	many	.	17	TRBJ2-3	CASSLEKGTGVTDTQYF	TGTGCCAGCAGCCTAGAAAAGGGGACCGGGGTAACAGATACGCAGTATTTT
TRBV6-1	.	TRBD1	13	TRBJ2-7	CASSTGTDYEQYF	TGTGCCAGCAGTACCGGGACAGACTACGAGCAGTACTTC
TRBV6-1	many	.	13	TRBJ2-7	CASSGGSTYEQYF	TGTGCCAGCAGTGGGGGCAGTACCTACGAGCAGTACTTC
TRBV25-1	many	.	15	TRBJ1-1	CASSKAGGPDTEAFF	TGTGCCAGCAGCAAGGCAGGTGGTCCCGACACTGAAGCTTTCTTT
TRBV7-9	few	.	13	TRBJ2-7	CASSLSRVNEQYF	TGTGCCAGCAGCTTAAGTAGGGTGAACGAGCAGTACTTC
TRBV12-3/TRBV12-4	.	TRBD2	15	TRBJ2-3	CASTPLAGGVDTQYF	TGTGCCAGCACCCCCCTAGCGGGAGGAGTAGATACGCAGTATTTT
TRBV20-1	many	.	14	TRBJ1-5	CSASSGQYNQPQHF	TGCAGTGCTAGCAGCGGACAGTACAATCAGCCCCAGCATTTT
TRBV5-1	many	TRBD1	15	TRBJ1-5	CASSLRGLSNQPQHF	TGCGCCAGCAGCCTTAGGGGGCTTAGCAATCAGCCCCAGCATTTT
TRBV5-1	once	TRBD2	15	TRBJ2-1	CASSSGLAGYNQQFF	TGCGCCAGCAGCAGCGGACTAGCGGGGTACAATCAGCAGTTCTTC
TRBV5-6	few	.	13	TRBJ1-2	CASSLEGGDGYTF	TGTGCCAGCAGCTTGGAGGGGGGCGATGGCTACACCTTC
TRBV20-1	.	TRBD1	18	TRBJ1-5	CCAREGDSGQLSNQPQHF	TGCTGTGCTAGAGAGGGGGACTCGGGACAGCTGAGCAATCAGCCCCAGCATTTT
TRBV4-1	many	.	15	TRBJ2-3	CASSFGGRTTDTQYF	TGCGCCAGCAGTTTCGGGGGGCGGACCACAGATACGCAGTATTTT
TRBV27	many	TRBD2	16	TRBJ2-7	CASSLLGEGALYEQYF	TGTGCCAGCAGTCTGTTGGGGGAGGGAGCCCTTTACGAGCAGTACTTC
TRBV29-1	many	.	14	TRBJ2-1	CSVDVSGGGGVQFF	TGCAGCGTTGATGTCTCTGGCGGTGGGGGTGTGCAGTTCTTC
TRBV6-5	many	.	13	TRBJ1-5	CASSLISNQPQHF	TGTGCCAGCAGTTTGATTAGCAATCAGCCCCAGCATTTT
TRBV5-1	many	TRBD1	14	TRBJ2-7	CASSLDRGQGEQYF	TGCGCCAGCAGCTTGGACAGGGGGCAAGGGGAGCAGTACTTC
TRBV6-5	many	.	16	TRBJ2-7	CASSYSIGASSYEQYF	TGTGCCAGCAGTTACTCTATAGGCGCAAGCTCCTACGAGCAGTACTTC
TRBV24-1	many	.	14	TRBJ2-1	CATSDSGYLNEQFF	TGTGCCACCAGTGATTCCGGGTACTTGAATGAGCAGTTCTTC